Below, 9 T cell receptor beta chains from the same sample are listed, as sequenced in a study of blood T cell repertoires in COVID-19. Profiled with immunoSEQ multiplex PCR; TCRdb holds only in-frame clones, not every one. This sample yields about 160,000 clones, of which about nine tenths are seen a single time; 3.5% to 5% belongs to the top ten. The sequenced material came from peripheral blood. The receptors stem from a woman aged 55-69 years with active or convalescent COVID-19.

The chain employs TRBV18 and TRBJ1-3, with D unresolved. With 3 bases removed from V and 4 bases from J, the gap between germline ends came to 16 bases. The CDR3 has 16 residues. Per the germline V gene, CDR1 is KGHSH and CDR2 is LQKENI. CDR3 in amino acids: CASSPNIPSKGNTIYF. As DNA, the CDR3 is TGTGCCAGCTCACCGAACATTCCTTCGAAGGGAAACACCATATATTTT.

In DNA form, the CDR3 reads TGTGCCTGGATGGGTACAGGGTTCACTGAAGCTTTCTTT. Protein product: CAWMGTGFTEAFF. The rearrangement uses TRBV30 and TRBJ1-1, with a possible D match to TRBD1 (6 bases). The CDR3 length is 13 residues. The germline V gene encodes CDR1 GTSNPN and CDR2 SVGIG (reference sequence). The germline V and J ends were trimmed by 4 bases and 4 bases, with 13 bases remaining between them.

The gene calls are TRBV3-1 (or the pseudogene TRBV3-2) and TRBJ1-5, with 7 bases fitting TRBD1. This CDR3 is built from 16 residues. J was trimmed by 4 bases and V by 3 bases; bases with no gene match: 9. Germline assignment: CDR1 LGHDT and CDR2 YNNKEL (reference sequence). CDR3 sequence: CASSQDRRLTNQPQHF. The CDR3 coding sequence is TGTGCCAGCAGCCAGGACAGGAGACTAACAAATCAGCCCCAGCATTTT.

The chain combines TRBV18 with TRBJ1-1; 7 nucleotides align to TRBD1. Germline CDR1 reads KGHSH; CDR2 reads LQKENI. The V gene end was trimmed by 3 bases and the J gene end by 12 bases; junction bases not matched to a gene: 10. The length of the CDR3 is 13 residues. The CDR3 DNA follows: TGTGCCAGCTCACCGACCCAGGGGGGAGAAACTTTCTTT. Residues: CASSPTQGGETFF. The whole variable domain, filled in from reference TRBV18 and TRBJ1-1, reads NAGVMQNPRHLVRRRGQEARLRCSPMKGHSHVYWYRQLPEEGLKFMVYLQKENIIDESGMPKERFSAEFPKEGPSILRIQQVVRGDSAAYFCASSPTQGGETFFGQGTRLTVV.

V gene TRBV9 combines with J gene TRBJ2-2, with TRBD1 identical over 10 bases. The germline V gene has CDR1 SGDLS and CDR2 YYNGEE. CDR3 length: 14 residues. The V and J ends lost 6 bases and 3 bases, in that order; junction bases with no gene match: 2. CDR3 in DNA: TGTGCCAGCAAGACAGGGGGCCACACCGGGGAGCTGTTTTTT. Translating gives CASKTGGHTGELFF.

The chain recombines TRBV6-5 with TRBJ2-2; unclear D gene. The CDR3 runs 13 residues. CDR1 and CDR2 from the germline V gene are MNHEY and SVGAGI. Trimming stripped 5 bases from V and 5 bases from J, with 9 bases between. CDR3 sequence (DNA): TGTGCCAGCAGTAACCAGGCAACCGGGGAGCTGTTTTTT. Protein: CASSNQATGELFF.

The rearrangement links TRBV24-1 to TRBJ2-3, with a weak D call TRBD2 (5 bases). CDR3 length: 11 residues. The germline CDR1 and CDR2 sequences are KGHDR and SFDVKD. Trimming took 1 base from V and 11 from J, leaving 6 bases between them. CDR3 coding DNA: TGTGCCACCAGTGATTTAAGCGGGCAGTATTTT. This gives the protein CATSDLSGQYF.

In this sample, this clone turned up a few times. The chain links TRBV7-6 to TRBJ2-1, with 8 nucleotides matching TRBD2. Germline assignment: CDR1 SGHVS and CDR2 FNYEAQ. V shed 3 bases, J shed 8 bases, and the junction held 9 bases outside the gene matches. This CDR3 has 15 residues. CDR3 DNA sequence: TGTGCCAGCAGCTTGGGGGAGGGACTAGGGGATGAGCAGTTCTTC. It encodes CASSLGEGLGDEQFF. The variable domain in full, completed from reference TRBV7-6 and TRBJ2-1, reads GAGVSQSPRYKVTKRGQDVALRCDPISGHVSLYWYRQALGQGPEFLTYFNYEAQQDKSGLPNDRFSAERPEGSISTLTIQRTEQRDSAMYRCASSLGEGLGDEQFFGPGTRLTVL.

This clone came up once. The V and J genes are TRBV11-2 and TRBJ1-4; no clear D. The germline CDR1 and CDR2 sequences are SGHAT and FQNNGV. Trimming left V 5 bases short and J 4 bases short, with 11 bases between. This CDR3 is built from 14 residues. The CDR3 loop reads CASSPPGYNEKLFF. CDR3 DNA sequence: TGTGCCAGCAGCCCGCCAGGCTATAATGAAAAACTGTTTTTT.